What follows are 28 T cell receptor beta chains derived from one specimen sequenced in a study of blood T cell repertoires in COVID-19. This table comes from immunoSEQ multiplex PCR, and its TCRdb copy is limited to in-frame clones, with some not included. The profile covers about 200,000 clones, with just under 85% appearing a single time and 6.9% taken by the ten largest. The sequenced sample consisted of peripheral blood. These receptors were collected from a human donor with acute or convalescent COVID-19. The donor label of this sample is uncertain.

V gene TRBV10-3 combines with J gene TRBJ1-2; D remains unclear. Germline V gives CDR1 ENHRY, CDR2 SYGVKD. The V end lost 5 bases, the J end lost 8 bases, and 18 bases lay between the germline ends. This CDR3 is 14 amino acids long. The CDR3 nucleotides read TGTGCCATCAGTCCAGGACTCCCGGGCTTGGGCTACACCTTC. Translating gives CAISPGLPGLGYTF.

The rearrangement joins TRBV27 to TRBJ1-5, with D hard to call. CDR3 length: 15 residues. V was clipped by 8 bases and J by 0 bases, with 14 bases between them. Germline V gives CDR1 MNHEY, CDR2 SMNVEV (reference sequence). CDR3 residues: CASGLGSYSNQPQHF. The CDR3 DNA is TGTGCCAGCGGGCTGGGCAGTTATAGCAATCAGCCCCAGCATTTT.

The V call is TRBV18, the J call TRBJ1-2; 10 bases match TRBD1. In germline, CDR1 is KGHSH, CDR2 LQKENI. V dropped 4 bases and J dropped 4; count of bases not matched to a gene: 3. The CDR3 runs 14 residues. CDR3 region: CASSRGQGVYGYTF. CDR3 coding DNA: TGTGCCAGCTCACGAGGACAGGGGGTCTATGGCTACACCTTC. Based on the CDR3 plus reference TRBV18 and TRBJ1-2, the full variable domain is NAGVMQNPRHLVRRRGQEARLRCSPMKGHSHVYWYRQLPEEGLKFMVYLQKENIIDESGMPKERFSAEFPKEGPSILRIQQVVRGDSAAYFCASSRGQGVYGYTFGSGTRLTVV.

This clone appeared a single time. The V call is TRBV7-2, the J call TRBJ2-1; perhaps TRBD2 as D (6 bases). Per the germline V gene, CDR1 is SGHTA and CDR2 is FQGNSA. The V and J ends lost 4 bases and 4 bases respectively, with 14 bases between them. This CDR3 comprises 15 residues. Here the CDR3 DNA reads TGTGCCAGCAGCTGGCGGGGCCCGGGATACAATGAGCAGTTCTTC. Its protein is CASSWRGPGYNEQFF.

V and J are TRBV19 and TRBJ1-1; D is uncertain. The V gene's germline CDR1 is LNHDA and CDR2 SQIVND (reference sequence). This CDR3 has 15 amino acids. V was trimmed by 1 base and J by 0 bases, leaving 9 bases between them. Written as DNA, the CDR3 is TGTGCCAGTAGTATAGTGGGCGTGGTGAACACTGAAGCTTTCTTT. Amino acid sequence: CASSIVGVVNTEAFF.

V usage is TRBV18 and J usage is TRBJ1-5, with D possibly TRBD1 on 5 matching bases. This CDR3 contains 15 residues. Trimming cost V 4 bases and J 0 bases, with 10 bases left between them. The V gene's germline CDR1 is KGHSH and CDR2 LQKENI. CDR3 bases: TGTGCCAGCTCACTCCGACAGAATAGCAATCAGCCCCAGCATTTT. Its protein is CASSLRQNSNQPQHF.

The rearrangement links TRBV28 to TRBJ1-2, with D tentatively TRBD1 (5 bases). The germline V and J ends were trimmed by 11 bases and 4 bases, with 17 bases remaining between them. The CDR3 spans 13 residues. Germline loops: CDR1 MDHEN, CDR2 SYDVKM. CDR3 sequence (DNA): TGTGCCGGTCGCTTGGGTAGGGGCTATGGCTACACCTTC. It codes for CAGRLGRGYGYTF.

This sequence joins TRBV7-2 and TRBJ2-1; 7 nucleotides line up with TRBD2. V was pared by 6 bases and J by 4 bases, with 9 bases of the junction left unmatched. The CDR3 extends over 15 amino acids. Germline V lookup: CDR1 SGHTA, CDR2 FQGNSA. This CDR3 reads CASRPEAGIYNEQFF. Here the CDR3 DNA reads TGTGCCAGCAGACCTGAAGCGGGAATTTACAATGAGCAGTTCTTC. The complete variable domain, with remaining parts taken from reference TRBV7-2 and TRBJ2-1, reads GAGVSQSPSNKVTEKGKDVELRCDPISGHTALYWYRQSLGQGLEFLIYFQGNSAPDKSGLPSDRFSAERTGGSVSTLTIQRTQQEDSAVYLCASRPEAGIYNEQFFGPGTRLTVL.

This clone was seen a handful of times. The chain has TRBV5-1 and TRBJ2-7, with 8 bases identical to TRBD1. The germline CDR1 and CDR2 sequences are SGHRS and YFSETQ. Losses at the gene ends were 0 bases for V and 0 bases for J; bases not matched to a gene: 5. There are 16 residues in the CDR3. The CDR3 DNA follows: TGCGCCAGCAGCTTGGGGACAGGGCCAATCTCCTACGAGCAGTACTTC. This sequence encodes CASSLGTGPISYEQYF.

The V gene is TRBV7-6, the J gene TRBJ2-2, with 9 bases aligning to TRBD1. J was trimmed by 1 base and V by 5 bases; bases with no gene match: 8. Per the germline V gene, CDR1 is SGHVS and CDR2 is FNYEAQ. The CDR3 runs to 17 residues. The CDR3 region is CASSQTPGQGNTGELFF. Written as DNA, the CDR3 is TGTGCCAGCAGCCAAACACCGGGACAGGGGAACACCGGGGAGCTGTTTTTT. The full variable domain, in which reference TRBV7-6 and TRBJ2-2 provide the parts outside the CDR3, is GAGVSQSPRYKVTKRGQDVALRCDPISGHVSLYWYRQALGQGPEFLTYFNYEAQQDKSGLPNDRFSAERPEGSISTLTIQRTEQRDSAMYRCASSQTPGQGNTGELFFGEGSRLTVL.

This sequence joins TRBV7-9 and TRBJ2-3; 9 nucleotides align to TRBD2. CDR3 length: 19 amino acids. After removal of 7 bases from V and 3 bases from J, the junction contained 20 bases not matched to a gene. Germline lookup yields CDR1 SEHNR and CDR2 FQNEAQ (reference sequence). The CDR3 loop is CASIRGVAAASGKTDTQYF. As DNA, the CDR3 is TGTGCCAGCATCCGCGGGGTTGCCGCGGCTAGCGGGAAGACAGATACGCAGTATTTT.

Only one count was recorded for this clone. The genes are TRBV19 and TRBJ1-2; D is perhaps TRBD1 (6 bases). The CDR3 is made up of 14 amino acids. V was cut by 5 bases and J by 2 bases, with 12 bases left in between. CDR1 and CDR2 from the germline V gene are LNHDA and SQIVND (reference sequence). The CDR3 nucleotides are TGTGCCAGTAGTCGCAGGGGAGAGAACTATGGCTACACCTTC. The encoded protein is CASSRRGENYGYTF.

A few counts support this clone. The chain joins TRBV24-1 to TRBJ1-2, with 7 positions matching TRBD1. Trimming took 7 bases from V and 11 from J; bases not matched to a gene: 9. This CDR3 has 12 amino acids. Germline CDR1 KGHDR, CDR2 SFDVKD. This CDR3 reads CATSLSQGKYTF. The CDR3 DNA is TGTGCCACCAGCCTTTCACAGGGGAAGTACACCTTC.

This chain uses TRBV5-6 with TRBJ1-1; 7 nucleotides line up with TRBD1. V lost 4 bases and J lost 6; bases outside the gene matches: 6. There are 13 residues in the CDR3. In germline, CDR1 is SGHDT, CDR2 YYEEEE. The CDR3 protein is CASSRIRGAEAFF. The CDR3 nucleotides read TGTGCCAGCAGCCGTATCAGGGGGGCTGAAGCTTTCTTT.

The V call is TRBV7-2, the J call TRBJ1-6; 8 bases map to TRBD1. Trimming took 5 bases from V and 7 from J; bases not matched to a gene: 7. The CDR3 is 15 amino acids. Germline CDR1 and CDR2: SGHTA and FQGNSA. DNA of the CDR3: TGTGCCAGCAGCCACAGGGACAGGCGGAATTCACCCCTCCACTTT. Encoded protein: CASSHRDRRNSPLHF.

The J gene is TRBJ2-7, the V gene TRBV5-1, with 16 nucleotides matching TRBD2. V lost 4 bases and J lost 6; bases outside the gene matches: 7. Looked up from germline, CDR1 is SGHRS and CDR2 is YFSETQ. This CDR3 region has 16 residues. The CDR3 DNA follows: TGCGCCAGCAGCAGAGGGACTAGCGGGAGGGAACGCGAGCAGTACTTC. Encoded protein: CASSRGTSGREREQYF.

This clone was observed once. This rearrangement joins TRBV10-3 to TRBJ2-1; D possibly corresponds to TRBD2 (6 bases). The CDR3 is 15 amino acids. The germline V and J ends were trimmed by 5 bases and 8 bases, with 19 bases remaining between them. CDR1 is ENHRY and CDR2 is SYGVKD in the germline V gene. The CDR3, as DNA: TGTGCCATCAGTCCCGGGTCTAGCGTCGGGGATGAGCAGTTCTTC. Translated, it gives CAISPGSSVGDEQFF.

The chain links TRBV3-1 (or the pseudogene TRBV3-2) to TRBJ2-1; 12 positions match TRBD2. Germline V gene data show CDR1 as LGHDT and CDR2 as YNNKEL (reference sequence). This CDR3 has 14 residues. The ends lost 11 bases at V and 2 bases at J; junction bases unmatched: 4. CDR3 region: CAARTSGTYNEQFF. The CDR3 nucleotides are TGTGCCGCCCGGACTAGCGGGACCTACAATGAGCAGTTCTTC.

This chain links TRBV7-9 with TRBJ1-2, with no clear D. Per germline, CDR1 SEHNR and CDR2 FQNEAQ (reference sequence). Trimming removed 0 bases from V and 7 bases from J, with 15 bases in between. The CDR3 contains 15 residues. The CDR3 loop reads CASSLAAGGNTGYTF. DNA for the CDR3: TGTGCCAGCAGCTTAGCAGCAGGAGGAAATACTGGCTACACCTTC.

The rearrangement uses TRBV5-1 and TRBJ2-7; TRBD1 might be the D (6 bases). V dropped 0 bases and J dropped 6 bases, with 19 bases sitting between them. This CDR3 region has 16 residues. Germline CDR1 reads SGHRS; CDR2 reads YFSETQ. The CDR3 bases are TGCGCCAGCAGCTTGGCCTCCCGCGGACAGACACTCGAGCAGTACTTC. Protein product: CASSLASRGQTLEQYF.

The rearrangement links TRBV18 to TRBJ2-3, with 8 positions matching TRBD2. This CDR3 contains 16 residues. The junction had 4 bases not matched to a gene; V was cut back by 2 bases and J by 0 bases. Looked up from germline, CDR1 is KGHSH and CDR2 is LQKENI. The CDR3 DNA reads TGTGCCAGCTCACCAGGAAGCGGGAGTAGCACAGATACGCAGTATTTT. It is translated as CASSPGSGSSTDTQYF.

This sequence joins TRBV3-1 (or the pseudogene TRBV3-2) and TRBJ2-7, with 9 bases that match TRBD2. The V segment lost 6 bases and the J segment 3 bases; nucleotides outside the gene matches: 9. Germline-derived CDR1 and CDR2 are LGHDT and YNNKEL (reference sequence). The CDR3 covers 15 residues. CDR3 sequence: CASSPRASGNYEQYF. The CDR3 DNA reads TGTGCCAGCAGTCCTAGGGCTAGCGGGAACTACGAGCAGTACTTC.

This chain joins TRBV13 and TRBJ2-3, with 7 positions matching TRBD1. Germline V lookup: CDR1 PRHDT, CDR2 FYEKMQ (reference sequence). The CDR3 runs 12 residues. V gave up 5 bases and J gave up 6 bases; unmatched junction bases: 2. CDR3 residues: CASSPQGDTQYF. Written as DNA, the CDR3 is TGTGCCAGCAGCCCACAGGGGGATACGCAGTATTTT.

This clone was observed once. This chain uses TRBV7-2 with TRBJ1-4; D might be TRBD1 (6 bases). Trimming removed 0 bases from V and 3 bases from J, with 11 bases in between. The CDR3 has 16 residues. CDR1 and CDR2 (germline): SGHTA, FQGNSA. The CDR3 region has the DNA TGTGCCAGCAGCTTAGCTCAACAGGGATCTAATGAAAAACTGTTTTTT. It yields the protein CASSLAQQGSNEKLFF. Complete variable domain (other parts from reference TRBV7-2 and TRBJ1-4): GAGVSQSPSNKVTEKGKDVELRCDPISGHTALYWYRQSLGQGLEFLIYFQGNSAPDKSGLPSDRFSAERTGGSVSTLTIQRTQQEDSAVYLCASSLAQQGSNEKLFFGSGTQLSVL.

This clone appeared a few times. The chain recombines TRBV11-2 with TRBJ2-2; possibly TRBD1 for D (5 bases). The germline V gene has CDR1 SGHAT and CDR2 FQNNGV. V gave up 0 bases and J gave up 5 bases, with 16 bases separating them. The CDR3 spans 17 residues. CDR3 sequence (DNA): TGTGCCAGCAGCTTAGATCGCCGCAGGGTGGGGACCGGGGAGCTGTTTTTT. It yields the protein CASSLDRRRVGTGELFF. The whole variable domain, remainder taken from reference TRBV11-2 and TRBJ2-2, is EAGVAQSPRYKIIEKRQSVAFWCNPISGHATLYWYQQILGQGPKLLIQFQNNGVVDDSQLPKDRFSAERLKGVDSTLKIQPAKLEDSAVYLCASSLDRRRVGTGELFFGEGSRLTVL.

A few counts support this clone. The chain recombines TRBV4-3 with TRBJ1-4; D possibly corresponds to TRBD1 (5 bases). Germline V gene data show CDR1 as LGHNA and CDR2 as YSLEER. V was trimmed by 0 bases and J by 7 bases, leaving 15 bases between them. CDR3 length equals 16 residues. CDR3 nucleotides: TGCGCCAGCAGCCAAGACCCTCCAGGGTTCGGTGAAAAACTGTTTTTT. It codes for CASSQDPPGFGEKLFF.

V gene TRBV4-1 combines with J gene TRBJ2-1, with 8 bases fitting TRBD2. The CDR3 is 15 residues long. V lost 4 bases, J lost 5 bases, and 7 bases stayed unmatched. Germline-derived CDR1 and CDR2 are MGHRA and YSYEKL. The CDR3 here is CASSRPGLGNNEQFF. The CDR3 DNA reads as TGCGCCAGCAGCCGACCGGGACTAGGGAACAATGAGCAGTTCTTC.

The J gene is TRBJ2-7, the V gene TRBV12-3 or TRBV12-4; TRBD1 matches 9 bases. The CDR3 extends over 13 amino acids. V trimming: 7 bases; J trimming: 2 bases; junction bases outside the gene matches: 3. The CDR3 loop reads CASMDRGTYEQYF. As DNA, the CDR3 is TGTGCCAGCATGGACAGGGGAACCTACGAGCAGTACTTC.